This TCR beta chain was recorded in a study of shared clonotypes between healthy human individuals (dated by TCRdb to about 2020). With respect to the entire study: The cohort comprised a couple of women and a few men aged 18 to 49 years. Between about 0.85 and 8.9 billion PBMCs per donor were obtained by leukapheresis. Libraries were prepared and TCR repertoires were sequenced by different laboratories using diverse techniques, in order to increase sequencing depth and limit assay-specific biases. For each donor, three plates each were used for CD4 naive and CD4 memory, two plates were used for CD8 naive, and one plate was used for CD8 memory. Blood TCR repertoires of about five healthy adults were deeply sequenced to estimate repertoire size and the extent of clonotype sharing between individuals.

TCR CDR3 regions were amplified from genomic DNA by multiplex PCR using the deep immunoSEQ assay. Extracted genomic DNA from each cell subset was spread evenly across all wells of several immunoSEQ 96-well plates, with each plate serving as a replicate. For sorted subsets, each replicate PCR was loaded with 200 to 250 ng genomic DNA, equivalent to 25,000 to 35,000 T cell genomes. Purified libraries were measured with a Qubit 3.0 fluorometer, size-checked on a Bioanalyzer 2100, and measured again with the KAPA Library Quantification kit. A separate single-read 150-cycle Illumina NextSeq 550 flow cell was used to sequence each immunoSEQ 96-well plate. The original methods were these. The immunoSEQ output contained only junctional sequences without quality scores, so filtering could not match that applied to full-length reads. To assign V/J genes and CDR3, sequences were annotated using PyIR, a Python wrapper for IgBLAST v1.9, with IMGT germline references. Any read was removed if the V/J assignment was weak (E-value above 1e-6), the CDR3 was missing, or the read contained stop codons, out-of-frame junctions, or ambiguous translated residues. V3J clonotypes were defined by identical inferred V gene, J gene, and CDR3 amino acid sequence. The percentage overlap between two repertoires was calculated by dividing the number of shared unique clonotypes by the size of the smaller repertoire. Repertoire richness was assessed with RTK rarefaction, the Chao1 estimator, and Recon v2.1 estimates of unobserved clonotypes. Generation probabilities were computed with OLGA for all TCRbeta clonotypes obtained by the gDNA method from a handful of donors. In TCRdb, the immuneACCESS table is reduced to in-frame sequences with V and J assigned. These tables do not hold every clone; where another copy was compared, an unresolved V gene accounts for under half, and the others remain unexplained. The V and J calls and clone size come from that table; D and trimming were worked out from the DNA. Across this sample there are nearly 600,000 clones, with 95% to 96% seen only once. Of the sample, 0.095% to 0.12% is held by the ten largest clones.

CD8 naive samples consisted of CD45RO-negative cells that were positively selected for CCR7, yielding a CD45RA+CCR7+ population without TemRA cells. Donors were healthy HIV-negative adults with no recently reported acute infections or vaccinations. Every donor was a Caucasian adult living in Nashville, Tennessee, USA. Blood was collected by leukapheresis, and PBMCs were isolated by Ficoll-Histopaque density gradient centrifugation and then cryopreserved in liquid nitrogen vapor phase. Analytical flow cytometry was used to check the purity and quantity of each magnetically sorted T cell population. Each sorted fraction had its genomic DNA isolated and then quantified by UV absorbance on a Nanodrop 2000c. From the germline V gene, CDR1 is SGHRS and CDR2 is YFSETQ. Including cysteine and phenylalanine, the CDR3 has 16 amino acids. Only the CDR3 DNA is retained, 48 bases long and in frame from the first base. Trimming at the junction amounts to 4 bases on V and 5 bases on J, and the germline ends lie 21 bases apart.

What the study reported, not specific to this receptor: The genetic and exposure-history diversity represented was limited by the small number of donors. Clonotypes shared by all four sorted-subset donors showed higher generation probabilities than non-shared clonotypes. Larger estimated clonotype richness was generally found for naive subsets than for memory subsets. Across a few donors, around 5.4% of naive CD4, roughly 3.8% of naive CD8, roughly 2.2% of memory CD4, and approximately 0.4% of memory CD8 clonotypes were shared. Only blood was sampled, and tissue TCR repertoires likely differ from those in blood. Pairwise subsampling indicated that sequencing depth was expected to affect the degree of clonotype sharing among donors. Rarefaction of sorted-subset datasets indicated incomplete sequencing despite the large sequencing depth.

As to this clone: It lacks a known antigen. The sample holds no much larger clone one base away, and base qualities are not on file.

This chain is built from TRBV5-1 and TRBJ2-5; perhaps TRBD1 is the D gene, with 6 bases matching. The receptor's source is a woman under 40 in good health. Sequenced material: naive CD8+ T cells sorted from blood. According to the study, the label for this sample's cell subset or site signals: CD45RA+CCR7+. Read as DNA, the sequence is TGCGCCAGCAGCCACGACAGGAACCAGGGCGGGGAGACCCAGTACTTC. This gives the protein CASSHDRNQGGETQYF.